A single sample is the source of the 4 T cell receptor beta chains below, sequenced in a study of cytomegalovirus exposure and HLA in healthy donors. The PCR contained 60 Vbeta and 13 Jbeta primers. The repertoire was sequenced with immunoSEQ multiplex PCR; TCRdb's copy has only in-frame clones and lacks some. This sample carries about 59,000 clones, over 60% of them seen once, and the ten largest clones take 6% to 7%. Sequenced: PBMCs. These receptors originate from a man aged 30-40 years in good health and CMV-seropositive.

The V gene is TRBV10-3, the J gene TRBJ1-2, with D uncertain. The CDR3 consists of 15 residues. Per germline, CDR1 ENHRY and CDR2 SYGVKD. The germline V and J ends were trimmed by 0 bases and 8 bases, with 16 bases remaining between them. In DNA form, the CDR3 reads TGTGCCATCAGTGAGTCCCCCGACACGATCGAGGGCTACACCTTC. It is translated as CAISESPDTIEGYTF.

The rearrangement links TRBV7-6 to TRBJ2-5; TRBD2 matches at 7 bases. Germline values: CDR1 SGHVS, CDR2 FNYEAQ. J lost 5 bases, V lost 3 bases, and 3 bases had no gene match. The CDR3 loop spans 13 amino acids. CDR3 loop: CASSFVGGETQYF. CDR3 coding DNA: TGTGCCAGCAGCTTTGTGGGGGGGGAGACCCAGTACTTC.

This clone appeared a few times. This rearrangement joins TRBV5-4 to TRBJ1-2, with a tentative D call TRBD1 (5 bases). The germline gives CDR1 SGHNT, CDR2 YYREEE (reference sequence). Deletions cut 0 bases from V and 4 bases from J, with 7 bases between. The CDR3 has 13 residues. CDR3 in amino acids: CASSLAGGYGYTF. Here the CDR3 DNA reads TGTGCCAGCAGCTTGGCGGGGGGCTATGGCTACACCTTC.

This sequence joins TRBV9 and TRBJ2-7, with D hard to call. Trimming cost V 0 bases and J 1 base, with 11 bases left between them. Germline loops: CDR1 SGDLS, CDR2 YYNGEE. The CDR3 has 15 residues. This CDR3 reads CASSVDPTASYEQYF. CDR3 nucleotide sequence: TGTGCCAGCAGCGTAGACCCAACAGCTTCCTACGAGCAGTACTTC.